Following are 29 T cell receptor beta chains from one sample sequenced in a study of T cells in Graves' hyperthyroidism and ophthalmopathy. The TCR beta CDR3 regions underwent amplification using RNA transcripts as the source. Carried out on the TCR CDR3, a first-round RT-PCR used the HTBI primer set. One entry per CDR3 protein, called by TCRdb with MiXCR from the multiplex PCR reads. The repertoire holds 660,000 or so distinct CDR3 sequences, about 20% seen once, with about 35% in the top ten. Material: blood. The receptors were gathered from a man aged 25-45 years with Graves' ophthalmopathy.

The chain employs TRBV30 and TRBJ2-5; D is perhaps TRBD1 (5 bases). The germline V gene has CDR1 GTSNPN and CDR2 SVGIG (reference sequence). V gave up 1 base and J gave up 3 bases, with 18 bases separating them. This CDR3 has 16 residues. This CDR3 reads CAWSETASRNKETQYF. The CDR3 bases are TGTGCCTGGAGTGAGACAGCTTCTAGAAACAAAGAGACCCAGTACTTC.

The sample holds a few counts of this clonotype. In nucleotides, the CDR3 is TGCAGTGCTAGTAACAAGGGAGATGACAGAAGGGTCCTTCCCACTGAAGCTTTCTTT. The encoded protein is CSASNKGDDRRVLPTEAFF. J is TRBJ1-1 and V is TRBV20-1, with D tentatively TRBD1 (5 bases). Germline CDR1 DFQATT, CDR2 SNEGSKA (reference sequence). V gave up 3 bases and J gave up 4 bases, with 30 bases separating them. CDR3 length equals 19 residues.

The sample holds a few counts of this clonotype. The CDR3 loop reads CASTSRMTGELFF. Written as DNA, the CDR3 is TGTGCCAGCACCAGCCGGATGACCGGGGAGCTGTTTTTT. The chain joins TRBV6-2 or TRBV6-3 to TRBJ2-2, with D hard to call. CDR1 is MNHEY, CDR2 SVGEGT, per germline. CDR3 length equals 13 residues. Trimming stripped 7 bases from V and 5 bases from J, with 11 bases between.

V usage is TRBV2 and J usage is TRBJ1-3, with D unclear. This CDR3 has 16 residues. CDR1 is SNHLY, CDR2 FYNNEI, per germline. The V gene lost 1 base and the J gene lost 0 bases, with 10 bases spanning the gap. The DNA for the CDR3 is TGTGCCAGCAGTGAAGTAGCAAAGAGCTCTGGAAACACCATATATTTT. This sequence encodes CASSEVAKSSGNTIYF.

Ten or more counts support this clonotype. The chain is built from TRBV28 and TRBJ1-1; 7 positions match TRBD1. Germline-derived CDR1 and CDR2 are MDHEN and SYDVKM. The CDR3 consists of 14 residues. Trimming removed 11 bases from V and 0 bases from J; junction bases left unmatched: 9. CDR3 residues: CACMTGTMNTEAFF. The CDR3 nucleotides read TGTGCCTGCATGACAGGGACCATGAACACTGAAGCTTTCTTT.

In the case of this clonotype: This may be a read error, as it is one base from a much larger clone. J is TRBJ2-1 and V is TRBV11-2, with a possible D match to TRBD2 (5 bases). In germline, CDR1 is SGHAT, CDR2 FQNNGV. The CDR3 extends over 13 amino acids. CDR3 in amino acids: CGSGRRRNNEQFF. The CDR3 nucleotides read TGTGGCAGCGGACGTAGGCGGAACAATGAGCAGTTCTTC. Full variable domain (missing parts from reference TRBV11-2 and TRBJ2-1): EAGVAQSPRYKIIEKRQSVAFWCNPISGHATLYWYQQILGQGPKLLIQFQNNGVVDDSQLPKDRFSAERLKGVDSTLKIQPAKLEDSAVYLCGSGRRRNNEQFFGPGTRLTVL.

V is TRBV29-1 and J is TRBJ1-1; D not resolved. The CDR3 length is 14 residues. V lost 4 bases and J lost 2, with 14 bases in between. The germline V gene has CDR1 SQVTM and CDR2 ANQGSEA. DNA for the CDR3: TGCAGCGTTGTTGGTATGGATAAAAACACTGAAGCTTTCTTT. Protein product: CSVVGMDKNTEAFF.

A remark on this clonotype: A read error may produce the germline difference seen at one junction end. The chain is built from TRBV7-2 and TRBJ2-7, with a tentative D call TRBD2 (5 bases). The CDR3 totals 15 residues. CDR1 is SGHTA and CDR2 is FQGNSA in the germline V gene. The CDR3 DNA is TGTGTCAGCACCCCCGAGGGAAGGAGTCCATACGAGCAGTACTTC. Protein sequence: CVSTPEGRSPYEQYF.

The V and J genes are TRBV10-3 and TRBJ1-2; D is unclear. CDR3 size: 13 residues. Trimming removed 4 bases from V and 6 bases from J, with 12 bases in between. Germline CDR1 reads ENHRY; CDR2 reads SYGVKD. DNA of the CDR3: TGTGCCATCAGTGGGGAGGGAAGCCATGGCTACACCTTC. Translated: CAISGEGSHGYTF.

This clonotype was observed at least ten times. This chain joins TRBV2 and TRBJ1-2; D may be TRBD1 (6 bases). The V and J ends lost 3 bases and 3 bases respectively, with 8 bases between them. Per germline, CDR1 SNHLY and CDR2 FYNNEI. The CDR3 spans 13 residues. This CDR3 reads CASSESGDYGYTF. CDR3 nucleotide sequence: TGTGCCAGCAGTGAGTCAGGGGACTATGGCTACACCTTC.

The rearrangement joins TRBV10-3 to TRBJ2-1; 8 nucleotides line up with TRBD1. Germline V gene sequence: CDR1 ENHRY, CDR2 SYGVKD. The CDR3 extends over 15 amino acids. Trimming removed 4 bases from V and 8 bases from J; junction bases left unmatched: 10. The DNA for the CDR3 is TGTGCCATCAGTGCGGGCGGACAGGGACCCCATGAGCAGTTCTTC. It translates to CAISAGGQGPHEQFF.

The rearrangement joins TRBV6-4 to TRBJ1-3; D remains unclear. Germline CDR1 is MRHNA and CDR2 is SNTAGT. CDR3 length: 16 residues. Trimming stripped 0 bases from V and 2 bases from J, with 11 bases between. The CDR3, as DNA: TGTGCCAGCAGTGACTCGAGGGAGTCGGCTGGAAACACCATATATTTT. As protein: CASSDSRESAGNTIYF.

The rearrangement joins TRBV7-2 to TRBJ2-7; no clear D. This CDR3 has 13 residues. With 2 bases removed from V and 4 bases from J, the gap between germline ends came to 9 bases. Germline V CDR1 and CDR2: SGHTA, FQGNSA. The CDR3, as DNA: TGTGCCAGCAGCTTAAGGCGGCAGTACGAGCAGTACTTC. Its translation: CASSLRRQYEQYF.

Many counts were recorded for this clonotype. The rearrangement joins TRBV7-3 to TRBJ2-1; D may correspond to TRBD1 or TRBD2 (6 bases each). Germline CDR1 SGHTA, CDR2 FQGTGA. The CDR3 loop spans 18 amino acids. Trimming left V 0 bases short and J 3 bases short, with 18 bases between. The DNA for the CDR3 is TGTGCCAGCAGCTTAACTGGGGGGCCCTTTGATCTCTACAATGAGCAGTTCTTC. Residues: CASSLTGGPFDLYNEQFF.

In DNA, the CDR3 is TGTGCCAGCAGTTTAAGGATAGGGGATGGTCGGGGCTACACCTTC. Amino acids: CASSLRIGDGRGYTF. This chain joins TRBV28 and TRBJ1-2; possibly TRBD1 for D (5 bases). Trimming shortened V by 2 bases and J by 8 bases, and 18 bases separated the two germline ends. The CDR3 covers 15 residues. CDR1 and CDR2 from the germline V gene are MDHEN and SYDVKM.

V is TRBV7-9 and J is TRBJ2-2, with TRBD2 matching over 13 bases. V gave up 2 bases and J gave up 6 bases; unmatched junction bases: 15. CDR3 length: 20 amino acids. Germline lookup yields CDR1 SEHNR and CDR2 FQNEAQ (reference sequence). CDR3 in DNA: TGTGCCAGCAGCTTAAGATCTGGACTAGCGGGAGTATTTAGCGCCGGGGAGCTGTTTTTT. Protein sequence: CASSLRSGLAGVFSAGELFF.

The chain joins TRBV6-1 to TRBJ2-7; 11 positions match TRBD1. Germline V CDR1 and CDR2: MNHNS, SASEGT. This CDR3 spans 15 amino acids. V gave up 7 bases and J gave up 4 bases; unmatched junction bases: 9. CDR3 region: CASTRDGQGAYEQYF. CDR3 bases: TGTGCCAGCACCCGCGACGGACAGGGGGCATACGAGCAGTACTTC.

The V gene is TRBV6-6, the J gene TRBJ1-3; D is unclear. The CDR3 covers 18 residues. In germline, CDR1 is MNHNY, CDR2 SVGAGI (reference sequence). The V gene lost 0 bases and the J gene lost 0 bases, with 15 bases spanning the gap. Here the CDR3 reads CASSYSHLGAHSGNTIYF. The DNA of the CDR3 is TGTGCCAGCAGTTACTCCCACCTAGGAGCACACTCTGGAAACACCATATATTTT.

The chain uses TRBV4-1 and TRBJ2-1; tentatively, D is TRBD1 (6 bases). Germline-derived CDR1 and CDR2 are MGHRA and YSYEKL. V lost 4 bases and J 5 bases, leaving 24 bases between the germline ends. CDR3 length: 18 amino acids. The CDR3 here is CASSRLVQGPPLNNEQFF. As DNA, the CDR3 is TGCGCCAGCAGCCGGCTCGTACAGGGACCACCTCTAAACAATGAGCAGTTCTTC.

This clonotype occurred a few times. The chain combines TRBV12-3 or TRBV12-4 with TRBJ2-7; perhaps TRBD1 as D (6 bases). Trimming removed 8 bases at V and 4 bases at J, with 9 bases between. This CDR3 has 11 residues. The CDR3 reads CASGRGYEQYF. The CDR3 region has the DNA TGTGCCAGCGGCAGGGGTTACGAGCAGTACTTC.

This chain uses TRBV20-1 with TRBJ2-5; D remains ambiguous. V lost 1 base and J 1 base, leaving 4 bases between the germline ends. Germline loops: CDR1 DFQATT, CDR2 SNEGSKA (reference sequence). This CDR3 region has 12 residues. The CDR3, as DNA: TGCAGTGCTAGAGCCCCCCAAGAGACCCAGTACTTC. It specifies CSARAPQETQYF.

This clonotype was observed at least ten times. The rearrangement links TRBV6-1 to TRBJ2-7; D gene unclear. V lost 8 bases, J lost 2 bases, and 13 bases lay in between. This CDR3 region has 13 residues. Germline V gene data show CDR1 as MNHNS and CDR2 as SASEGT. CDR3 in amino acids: CASRLGATYEQYF. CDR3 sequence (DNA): TGTGCCAGCCGGCTCGGCGCTACCTACGAGCAGTACTTC.

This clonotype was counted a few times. The CDR3 protein is CASSARSSAGNTIYF. The CDR3 DNA follows: TGTGCCAGCAGCGCCAGGTCGAGCGCTGGAAACACCATATATTTT. The V call is TRBV6-1, the J call TRBJ1-3, with no clear D. The CDR3 extends over 15 amino acids. Germline lookup yields CDR1 MNHNS and CDR2 SASEGT. Trimming removed 6 bases at V and 2 bases at J, with 14 bases between.

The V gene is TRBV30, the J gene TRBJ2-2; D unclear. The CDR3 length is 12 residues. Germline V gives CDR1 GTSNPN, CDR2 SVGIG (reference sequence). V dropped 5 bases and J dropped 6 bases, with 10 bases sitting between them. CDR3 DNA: TGTGCCTGGGACGAAGGAGCCGGGGAGCTGTTTTTT. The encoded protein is CAWDEGAGELFF.

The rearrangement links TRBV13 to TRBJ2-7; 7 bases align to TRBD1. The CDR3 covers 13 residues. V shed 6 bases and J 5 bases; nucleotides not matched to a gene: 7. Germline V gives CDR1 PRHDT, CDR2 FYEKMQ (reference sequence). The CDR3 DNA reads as TGTGCCAGCAGAGACAGGGATGGGGACGAGCAGTACTTC. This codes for CASRDRDGDEQYF.

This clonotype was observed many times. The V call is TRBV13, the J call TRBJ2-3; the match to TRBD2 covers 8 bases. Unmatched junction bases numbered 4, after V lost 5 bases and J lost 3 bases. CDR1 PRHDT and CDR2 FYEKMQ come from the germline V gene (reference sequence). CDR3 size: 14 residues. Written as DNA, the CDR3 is TGTGCCAGCAGCCCCGCTAGCGGGACAGATACGCAGTATTTT. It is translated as CASSPASGTDTQYF.

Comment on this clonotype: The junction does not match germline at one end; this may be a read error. The CDR3 DNA reads as TGTGCCAACAGCCCGGACAGGGGGGTATATGGCTACACCTTC. This gives the protein CANSPDRGVYGYTF. The chain is built from TRBV5-5 and TRBJ1-2, with 10 bases lining up with TRBD1. Germline CDR1 and CDR2: SGHKS and YYEKEE (reference sequence). The CDR3 has 14 residues.

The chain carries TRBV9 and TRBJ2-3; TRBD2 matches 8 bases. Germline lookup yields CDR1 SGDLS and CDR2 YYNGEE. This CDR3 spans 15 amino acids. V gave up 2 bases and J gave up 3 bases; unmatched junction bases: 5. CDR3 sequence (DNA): TGTGCCAGCAGCGTCGGGACTAGGCCTACAGATACGCAGTATTTT. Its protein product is CASSVGTRPTDTQYF.

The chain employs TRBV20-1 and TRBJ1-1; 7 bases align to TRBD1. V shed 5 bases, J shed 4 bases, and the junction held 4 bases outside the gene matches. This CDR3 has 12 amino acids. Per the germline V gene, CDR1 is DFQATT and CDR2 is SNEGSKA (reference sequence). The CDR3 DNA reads TGCAGTGCTTGCCCAGGGGGCACTGAAGCTTTCTTT. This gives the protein CSACPGGTEAFF.